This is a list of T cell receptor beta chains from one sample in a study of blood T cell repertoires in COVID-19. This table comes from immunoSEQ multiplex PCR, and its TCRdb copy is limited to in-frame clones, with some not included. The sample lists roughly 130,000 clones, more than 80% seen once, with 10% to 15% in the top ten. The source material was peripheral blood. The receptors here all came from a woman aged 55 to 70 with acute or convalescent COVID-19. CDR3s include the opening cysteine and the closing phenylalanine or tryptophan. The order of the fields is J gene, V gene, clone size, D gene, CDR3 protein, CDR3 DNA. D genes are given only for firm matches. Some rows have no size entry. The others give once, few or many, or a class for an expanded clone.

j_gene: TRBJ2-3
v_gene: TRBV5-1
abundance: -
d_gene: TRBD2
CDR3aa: CASSLGTREGDTQYF
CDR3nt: TGCGCCAGCAGCTTGGGTACGCGGGAGGGGGATACGCAGTATTTT

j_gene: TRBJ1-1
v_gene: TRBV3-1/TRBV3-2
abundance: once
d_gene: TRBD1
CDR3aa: CASSQGTGIYTEAFF
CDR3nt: TGTGCCAGCAGCCAAGGGACAGGGATTTACACTGAAGCTTTCTTT

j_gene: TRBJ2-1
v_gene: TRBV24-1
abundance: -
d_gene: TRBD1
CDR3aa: CATSDPGQGVNEQFF
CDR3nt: TGTGCCACCAGTGATCCGGGACAGGGCGTCAATGAGCAGTTCTTC

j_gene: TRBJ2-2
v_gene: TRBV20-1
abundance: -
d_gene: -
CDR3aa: CSASELGGLDTGELFF
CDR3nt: TGCAGTGCTAGTGAACTTGGGGGGTTAGACACCGGGGAGCTGTTTTTT

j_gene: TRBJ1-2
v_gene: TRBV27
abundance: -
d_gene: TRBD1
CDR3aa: CASSPYTGDGYTF
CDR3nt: TGTGCCAGCAGTCCCTATACAGGGGATGGCTACACCTTC

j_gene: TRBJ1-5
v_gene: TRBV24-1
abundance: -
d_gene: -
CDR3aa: CATSDGGVSNQPQHF
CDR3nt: TGTGCCACCAGTGATGGGGGGGTAAGCAATCAGCCCCAGCATTTT

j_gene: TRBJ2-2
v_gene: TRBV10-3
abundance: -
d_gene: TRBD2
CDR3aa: CATTTEQVEGLTGELFF
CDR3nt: TGTGCCACCACGACCGAACAGGTTGAGGGACTAACCGGGGAGCTGTTTTTT

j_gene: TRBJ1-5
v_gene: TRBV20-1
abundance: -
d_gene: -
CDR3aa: CSASAGRDNQPQHF
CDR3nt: TGCAGTGCTAGTGCAGGGCGGGACAATCAGCCCCAGCATTTT

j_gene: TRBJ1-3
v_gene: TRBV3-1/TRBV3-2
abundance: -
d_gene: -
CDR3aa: CASSPSSGNTIYF
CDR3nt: TGTGCCAGCAGCCCTTCTTCTGGAAACACCATATATTTT

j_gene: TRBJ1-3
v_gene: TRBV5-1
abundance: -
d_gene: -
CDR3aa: CASSLFGVEGGNTIYF
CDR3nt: TGCGCCAGCAGCTTGTTCGGGGTGGAAGGAGGAAACACCATATATTTT

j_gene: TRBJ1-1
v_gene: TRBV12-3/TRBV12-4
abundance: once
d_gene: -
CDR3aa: CASSDGLGTEAFF
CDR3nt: TGTGCCAGCAGTGACGGACTGGGCACTGAAGCTTTCTTT

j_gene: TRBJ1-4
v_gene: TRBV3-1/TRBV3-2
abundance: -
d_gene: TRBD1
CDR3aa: CASSQRTGGSEKLFF
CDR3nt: TGTGCCAGCAGCCAGCGGACAGGGGGAAGTGAAAAACTGTTTTTT

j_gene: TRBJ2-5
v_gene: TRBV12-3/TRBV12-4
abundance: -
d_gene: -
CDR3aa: CASSGLKETQYF
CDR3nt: TGTGCCAGCAGCGGACTAAAAGAGACCCAGTACTTC

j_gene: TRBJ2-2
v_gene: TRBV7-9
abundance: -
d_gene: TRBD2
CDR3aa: CASSSGLAGVPTGELFF
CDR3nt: TGTGCCAGCAGCTCAGGACTAGCGGGGGTCCCCACCGGGGAGCTGTTTTTT

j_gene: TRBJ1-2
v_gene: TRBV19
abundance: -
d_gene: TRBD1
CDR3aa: CASRRGQGNYGYTF
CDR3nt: TGTGCCAGTAGGCGGGGACAGGGCAACTATGGCTACACCTTC

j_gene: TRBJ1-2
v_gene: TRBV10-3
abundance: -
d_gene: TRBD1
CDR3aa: CAINYDRDYGYTF
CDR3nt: TGTGCCATCAATTACGACAGGGACTATGGCTACACCTTC

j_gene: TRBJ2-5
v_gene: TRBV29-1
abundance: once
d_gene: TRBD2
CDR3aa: CSVEFGGGYQETQYF
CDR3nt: TGCAGCGTTGAATTCGGGGGGGGCTACCAAGAGACCCAGTACTTC

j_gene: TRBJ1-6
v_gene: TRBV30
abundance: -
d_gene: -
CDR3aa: CAWTAGSPLHF
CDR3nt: TGTGCCTGGACGGCAGGGTCACCCCTCCACTTT

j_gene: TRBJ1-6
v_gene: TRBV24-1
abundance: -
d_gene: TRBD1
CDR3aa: CATPNGTGGSPLHF
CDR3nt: TGTGCCACCCCAAATGGGACAGGGGGTTCACCCCTCCACTTT

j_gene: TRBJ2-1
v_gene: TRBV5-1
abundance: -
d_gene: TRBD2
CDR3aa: CASSLGTSVDEQFF
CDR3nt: TGCGCCAGCAGCTTGGGGACTAGTGTTGATGAGCAGTTCTTC

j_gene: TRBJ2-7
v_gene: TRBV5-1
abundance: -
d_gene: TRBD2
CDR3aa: CASKSVLMERGPYEQYF
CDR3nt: TGCGCCAGCAAGTCCGTTCTAATGGAGCGGGGGCCCTACGAGCAGTACTTC

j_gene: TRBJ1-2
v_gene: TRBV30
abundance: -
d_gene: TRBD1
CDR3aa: CAWSKPGQGVYGYTF
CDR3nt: TGTGCCTGGAGTAAACCGGGACAGGGCGTCTATGGCTACACCTTC

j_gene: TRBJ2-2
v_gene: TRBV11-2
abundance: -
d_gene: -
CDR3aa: CASSLGRVTGELFF
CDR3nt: TGTGCCAGCAGCTTAGGGAGGGTCACCGGGGAGCTGTTTTTT

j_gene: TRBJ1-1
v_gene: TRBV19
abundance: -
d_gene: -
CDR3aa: CASGRLNTEAFF
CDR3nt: TGTGCCAGTGGCAGGCTAAACACTGAAGCTTTCTTT

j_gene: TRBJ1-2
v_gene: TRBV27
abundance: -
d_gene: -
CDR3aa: CASSLRTDNYGYTF
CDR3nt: TGTGCCAGCAGTTTACGGACAGACAACTATGGCTACACCTTC

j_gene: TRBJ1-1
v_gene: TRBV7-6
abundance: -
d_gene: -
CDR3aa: CASSLGREGNTEAFF
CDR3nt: TGTGCCAGCAGCCTAGGCAGGGAGGGGAACACTGAAGCTTTCTTT

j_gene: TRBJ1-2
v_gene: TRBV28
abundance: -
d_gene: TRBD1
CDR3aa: CASSLSRGDREDGYTF
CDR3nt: TGTGCCAGCAGTTTATCTAGGGGGGACAGGGAGGATGGCTACACCTTC

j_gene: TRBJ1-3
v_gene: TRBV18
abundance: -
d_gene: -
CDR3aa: CASSPSPFRSGNTIYF
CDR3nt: TGTGCCAGCTCACCAAGTCCTTTTAGATCTGGAAACACCATATATTTT

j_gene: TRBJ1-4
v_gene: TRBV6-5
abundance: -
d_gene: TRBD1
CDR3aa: CASSSRQGERELFF
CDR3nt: TGTGCCAGCAGTTCCCGACAGGGAGAAAGAGAACTGTTTTTT

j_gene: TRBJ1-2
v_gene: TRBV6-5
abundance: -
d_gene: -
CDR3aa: CASRPRLSGYTF
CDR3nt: TGTGCCAGCAGGCCCAGGTTGAGCGGCTACACCTTC

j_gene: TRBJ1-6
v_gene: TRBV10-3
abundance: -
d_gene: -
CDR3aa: CAISEAFGGYNSPLHF
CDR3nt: TGTGCCATCAGTGAGGCTTTTGGCGGGTATAATTCACCCCTCCACTTT

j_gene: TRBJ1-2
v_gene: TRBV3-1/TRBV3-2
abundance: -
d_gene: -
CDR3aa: CASSQARRRLTYGYTF
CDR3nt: TGTGCCAGCAGCCAAGCTAGGCGCCGACTGACCTATGGCTACACCTTC

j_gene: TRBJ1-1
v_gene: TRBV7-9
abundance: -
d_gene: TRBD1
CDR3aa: CASRTGTGKNTEAFF
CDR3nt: TGTGCCAGCAGAACCGGGACAGGGAAGAACACTGAAGCTTTCTTT

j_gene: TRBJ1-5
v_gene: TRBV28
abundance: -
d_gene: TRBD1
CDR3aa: CASSPPDRGGNQPQHF
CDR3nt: TGTGCCAGCAGTCCCCCGGACAGGGGAGGCAATCAGCCCCAGCATTTT

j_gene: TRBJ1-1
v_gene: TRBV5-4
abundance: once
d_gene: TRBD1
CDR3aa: CASTPRTGAHTEAFF
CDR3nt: TGTGCCAGTACCCCCCGGACAGGGGCTCACACTGAAGCTTTCTTT

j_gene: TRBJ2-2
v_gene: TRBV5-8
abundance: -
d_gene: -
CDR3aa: CASRSTGNTGELFF
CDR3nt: TGTGCCAGCAGATCTACAGGGAACACCGGGGAGCTGTTTTTT

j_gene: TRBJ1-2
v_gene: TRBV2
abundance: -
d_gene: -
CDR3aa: CASSGREENYGYTF
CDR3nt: TGTGCCAGCAGTGGTCGGGAGGAGAACTATGGCTACACCTTC

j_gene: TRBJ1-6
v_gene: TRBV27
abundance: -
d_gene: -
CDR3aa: CASSSLGLGNSPLHF
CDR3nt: TGTGCCAGCAGTTCCCTCGGACTTGGAAATTCACCCCTCCACTTT

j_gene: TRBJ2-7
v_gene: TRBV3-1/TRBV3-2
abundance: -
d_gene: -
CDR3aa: CARRGDSQTEGYEQYF
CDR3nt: TGTGCCAGAAGGGGGGACAGTCAGACAGAGGGGTACGAGCAGTACTTC

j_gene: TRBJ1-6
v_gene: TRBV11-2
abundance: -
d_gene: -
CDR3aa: CASSTLPRAALISPLHF
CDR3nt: TGTGCCAGCAGCACCTTACCCAGGGCAGCGTTGATATCGCCTCTCCACTTT

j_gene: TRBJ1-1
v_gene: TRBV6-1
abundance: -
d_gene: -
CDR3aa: CASSEAGGNRGTEAFF
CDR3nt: TGTGCCAGCAGTGAAGCGGGGGGGAACAGAGGGACTGAAGCTTTCTTT

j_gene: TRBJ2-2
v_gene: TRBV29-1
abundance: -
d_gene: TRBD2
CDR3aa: CSVDSGGGAGELFF
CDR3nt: TGCAGCGTTGATAGCGGGGGCGGGGCCGGGGAGCTGTTTTTT

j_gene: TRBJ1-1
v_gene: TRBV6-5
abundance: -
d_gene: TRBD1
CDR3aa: CASSRQGRDTEAFF
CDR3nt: TGTGCCAGCAGTCGACAGGGACGGGACACTGAAGCTTTCTTT

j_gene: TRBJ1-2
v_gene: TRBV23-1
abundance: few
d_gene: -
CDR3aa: CASTMIRMTIYGYTF
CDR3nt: TGCGCCAGCACCATGATCCGTATGACAATCTATGGCTACACCTTC

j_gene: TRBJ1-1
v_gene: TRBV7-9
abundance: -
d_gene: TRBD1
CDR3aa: CASSGQGAGEAFF
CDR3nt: TGTGCCAGCAGCGGACAGGGGGCAGGTGAAGCTTTCTTT

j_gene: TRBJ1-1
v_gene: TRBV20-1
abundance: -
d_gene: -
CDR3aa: CSAVDNTAAFF
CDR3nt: TGCAGTGCTGTCGACAACACCGCGGCTTTCTTT

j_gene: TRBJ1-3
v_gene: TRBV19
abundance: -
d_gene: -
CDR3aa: CASIGSRFGLSGNTIYF
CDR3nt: TGTGCCAGTATAGGGAGCCGATTCGGCCTCTCTGGAAACACCATATATTTT

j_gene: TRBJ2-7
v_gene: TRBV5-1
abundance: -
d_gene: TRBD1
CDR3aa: CASSAGQEGGRQYF
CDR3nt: TGCGCCAGCAGCGCGGGACAGGAGGGGGGTAGGCAGTACTTC

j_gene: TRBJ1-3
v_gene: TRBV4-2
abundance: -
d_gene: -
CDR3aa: CASSPTGNTIYF
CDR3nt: TGTGCCAGCAGCCCCACAGGGAACACCATATATTTT

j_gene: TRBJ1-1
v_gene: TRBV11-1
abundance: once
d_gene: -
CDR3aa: CASTPLEGTEAFF
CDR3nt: TGTGCCAGCACCCCCCTGGAGGGCACCGAAGCTTTCTTT

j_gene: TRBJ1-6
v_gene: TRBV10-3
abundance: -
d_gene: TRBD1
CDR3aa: CATSTGQGYNSPLHF
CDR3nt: TGTGCCACCTCGACAGGGCAGGGCTATAATTCACCCCTCCACTTT

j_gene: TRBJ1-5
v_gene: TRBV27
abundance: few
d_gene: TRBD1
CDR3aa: CASSEQGFSNQPQHF
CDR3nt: TGTGCCAGCAGTGAACAGGGGTTTAGCAATCAGCCCCAGCATTTT

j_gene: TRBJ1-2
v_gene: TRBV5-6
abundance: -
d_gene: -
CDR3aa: CASSLDPASGYTF
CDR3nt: TGTGCCAGCAGCTTGGACCCAGCTAGTGGCTACACCTTC

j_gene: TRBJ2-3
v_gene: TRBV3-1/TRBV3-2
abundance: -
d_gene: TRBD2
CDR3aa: CASSPRGGGGTDTQYF
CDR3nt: TGTGCCAGCAGCCCGCGGGGCGGGGGGGGCACAGATACGCAGTATTTT

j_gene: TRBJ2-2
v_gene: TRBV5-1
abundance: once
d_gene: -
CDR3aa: CASSATLGAGELFF
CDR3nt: TGCGCCAGCAGCGCTACATTAGGGGCCGGGGAGCTGTTTTTT

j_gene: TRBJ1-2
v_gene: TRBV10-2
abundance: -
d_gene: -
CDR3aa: CASSRGGGEIAYGYTF
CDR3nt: TGCGCCAGCAGTCGGGGGGGAGGGGAAATTGCCTATGGCTACACCTTC

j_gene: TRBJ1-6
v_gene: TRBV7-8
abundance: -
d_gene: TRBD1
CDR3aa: CASSWTTTTGGEPPLHF
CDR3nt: TGTGCCAGCAGCTGGACGACTACGACAGGGGGCGAGCCACCCCTCCACTTT

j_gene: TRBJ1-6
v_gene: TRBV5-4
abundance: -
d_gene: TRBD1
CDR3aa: CASSRTGDSPLHF
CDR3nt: TGTGCCAGCAGCCGCACAGGGGATTCACCCCTCCACTTT

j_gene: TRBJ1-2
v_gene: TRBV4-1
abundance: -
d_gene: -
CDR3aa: CASSQVLRRDYGYTF
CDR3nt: TGCGCCAGCAGCCAAGTGCTACGACGGGACTATGGCTACACCTTC

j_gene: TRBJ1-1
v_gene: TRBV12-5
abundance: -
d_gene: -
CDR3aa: CASASLQNTEAFF
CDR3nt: TGTGCTAGTGCCTCACTACAGAACACTGAAGCTTTCTTT